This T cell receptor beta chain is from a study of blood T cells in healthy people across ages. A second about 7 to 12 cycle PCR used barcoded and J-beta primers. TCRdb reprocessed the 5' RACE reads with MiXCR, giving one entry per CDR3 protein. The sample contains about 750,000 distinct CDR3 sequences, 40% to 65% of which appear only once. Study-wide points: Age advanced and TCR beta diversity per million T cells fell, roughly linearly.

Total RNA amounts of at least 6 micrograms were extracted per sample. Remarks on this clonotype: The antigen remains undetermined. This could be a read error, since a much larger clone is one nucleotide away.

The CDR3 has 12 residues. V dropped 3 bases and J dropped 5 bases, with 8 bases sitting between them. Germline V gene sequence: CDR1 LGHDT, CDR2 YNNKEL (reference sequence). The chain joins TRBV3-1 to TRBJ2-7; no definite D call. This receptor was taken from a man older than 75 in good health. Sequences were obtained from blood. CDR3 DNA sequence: TGTGCCAGCAGCCACCTGACCAACGAGCAGTACTTC. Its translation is CASSHLTNEQYF.